The clone carrying this TCR beta chain has at least ten counts. Its antigen is unidentified. These data are taken from a study of T cell repertoires in cytomegalovirus infection. The overall study: Indications of both CMV infection and matching HLA type were provided by public TCR beta signatures.

Trimming cost V 5 bases and J 7 bases, with 18 bases left between them. Germline V gene lookup returns CDR1 SGHTA and CDR2 FQGNSA. The length of the CDR3 is 14 residues. One entry per CDR3 protein results from TCRdb running MiXCR on the reads. The repertoire consists of nearly 700,000 distinct CDR3 sequences, with about 30% occurring once and the leading ten covering 15% to 20%. The TCR sequence derives from a human donor in good health (CMV status not recorded). Some clones in this sample may be carry-over from other donors' samples. Here the sequenced sample was cultured PBMCs, taken from culture after CMV antigen stimulation. The chain uses TRBV7-2 and TRBJ2-7; D gene ambiguous. The CDR3 DNA follows: TGTGCCAGCAGCCAAGACGCCCCAGTTTGGGAGCAGTACTTC. Translated, it gives CASSQDAPVWEQYF. Supplemented by reference TRBV7-2 and TRBJ2-7, the full variable domain reads GAGVSQSPSNKVTEKGKDVELRCDPISGHTALYWYRQSLGQGLEFLIYFQGNSAPDKSGLPSDRFSAERTGGSVSTLTIQRTQQEDSAVYLCASSQDAPVWEQYFGPGTRLTVT.